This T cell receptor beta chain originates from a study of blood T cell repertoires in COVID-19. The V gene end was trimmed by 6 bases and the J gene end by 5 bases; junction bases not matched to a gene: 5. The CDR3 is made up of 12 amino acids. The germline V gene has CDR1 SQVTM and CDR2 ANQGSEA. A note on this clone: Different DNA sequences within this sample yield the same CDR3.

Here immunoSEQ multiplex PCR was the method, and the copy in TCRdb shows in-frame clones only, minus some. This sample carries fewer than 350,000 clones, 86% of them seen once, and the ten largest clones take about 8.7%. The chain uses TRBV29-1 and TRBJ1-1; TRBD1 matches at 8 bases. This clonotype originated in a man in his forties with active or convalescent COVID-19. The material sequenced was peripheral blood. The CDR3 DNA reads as TGCAGCGTCGAGACAGGGGAGACTGAAGCTTTCTTT. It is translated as CSVETGETEAFF.